A single sample gave rise to the 22 T cell receptor beta chains below, sequenced in a study of T cells in localized non-small cell lung cancer. The repertoire was sequenced with immunoSEQ multiplex PCR; TCRdb's copy has only in-frame clones and lacks some. The sample includes about 30,000 clones, roughly 94% seen only once; the top ten take roughly 0.73%. The specimen comprised peripheral blood, sampled before any cancer treatment. These receptors all come from a woman aged 35 to 75 with stage I lung adenocarcinoma.

This clone was observed a single time. J is TRBJ2-1 and V is TRBV6-5; D call uncertain. Trimming cost V 3 bases and J 6 bases, with 15 bases left between them. Germline V gene lookup returns CDR1 MNHEY and CDR2 SVGAGI. There are 15 residues in the CDR3. CDR3: CASSYWANAVNEQFF. The CDR3 coding sequence is TGTGCCAGCAGTTATTGGGCTAATGCAGTCAATGAGCAGTTCTTC.

This clone appeared once. V usage is TRBV7-2 and J usage is TRBJ2-3, with 10 bases fitting TRBD2. Looked up from germline, CDR1 is SGHTA and CDR2 is FQGNSA. The CDR3 is 14 amino acids. Trimming removed 5 bases from V and 5 bases from J; junction bases left unmatched: 4. The CDR3 reads CASSKLAGIDTQYF. In DNA, the CDR3 is TGTGCCAGCAGCAAACTAGCGGGAATAGATACGCAGTATTTT.

The chain links TRBV6-5 to TRBJ1-2; possible D gene TRBD1, 6 bases. The germline CDR1 and CDR2 sequences are MNHEY and SVGAGI. This CDR3 has 14 amino acids. V dropped 5 bases and J dropped 8 bases, with 18 bases sitting between them. DNA for the CDR3: TGTGCCAGCAGTCCACAGGGAGGTGTAAGCGGCTACACCTTC. Translated: CASSPQGGVSGYTF.

This chain connects TRBV4-3 to TRBJ1-2; D is ambiguous. This CDR3 is built from 15 residues. The germline CDR1 and CDR2 sequences are LGHNA and YSLEER. V lost 0 bases and J 2 bases, leaving 10 bases between the germline ends. The CDR3 sequence: CASSQDWQANYGYTF. CDR3 coding DNA: TGCGCCAGCAGCCAAGATTGGCAGGCAAACTATGGCTACACCTTC.

Comment on this clone: One end of the junction does not line up with germline, which may come from a read error. The rearrangement joins TRBV27 to TRBJ1-4; D not resolved. Germline loops: CDR1 MNHEY, CDR2 SMNVEV (reference sequence). The CDR3 is made up of 13 amino acids. The CDR3 DNA reads TGTGCCAGCAGTCCCTTATCGGACCCCCCGCTGGTTTTT. This gives the protein CASSPLSDPPLVF.

The V and J genes are TRBV5-1 and TRBJ2-1, with D perhaps TRBD2 (6 bases). Germline V gene sequence: CDR1 SGHRS, CDR2 YFSETQ. The CDR3 runs to 14 residues. Trimming left V 4 bases short and J 6 bases short, with 14 bases between. CDR3 coding DNA: TGCGCCAGCAGCCCGCCGACTAGTAGCAATGAGCAGTTCTTC. It codes for CASSPPTSSNEQFF.

The chain combines TRBV7-2 with TRBJ2-3; D is possibly TRBD1 or TRBD2 (5 bases each). Trimming removed 1 base at V and 0 bases at J, with 14 bases between. CDR3 length: 17 amino acids. The germline gives CDR1 SGHTA, CDR2 FQGNSA. CDR3 nucleotides: TGTGCCAGCAGCTTAGTGGGGGACCTTGCCAGCACAGATACGCAGTATTTT. This gives the protein CASSLVGDLASTDTQYF.

The sample holds one count of this clone. The chain joins TRBV5-3 to TRBJ1-3; D unclear. TRBV5-3 is placed among ORFs of uncertain function. This CDR3 has 15 amino acids. Trimming took off 3 bases at V and 9 bases at J, with 19 bases between the two ends. CDR3 coding DNA: TGTGCCAGAAGCTACGGCGGGCCCCCTCGGGGCACCATATATTTT. This encodes CARSYGGPPRGTIYF.

The chain has TRBV7-8 and TRBJ2-3; D may be TRBD1 or TRBD2 (6 bases each). Germline loops: CDR1 SGHVS, CDR2 FQNEAQ. The CDR3 length is 14 residues. Trimming removed 4 bases from V and 6 bases from J, with 14 bases in between. CDR3 coding DNA: TGTGCCAGCAGCTGGGCCCGGGGGCCGGATACGCAGTATTTT. This encodes CASSWARGPDTQYF.

V and J are TRBV5-4 and TRBJ1-4; a possible D gene is TRBD1 (6 bases). CDR1 is SGHNT and CDR2 is YYREEE in the germline V gene (reference sequence). The ends were cut back, 4 bases at V and 3 bases at J, with 10 bases in the middle. The CDR3 length is 14 residues. CDR3 residues: CASSLRGSNEKLFF. The CDR3 DNA reads TGTGCCAGCAGCCTCAGGGGTTCTAATGAAAAACTGTTTTTT.

The chain is built from TRBV9 and TRBJ2-3; a possible D gene is TRBD1 (5 bases). V was cut by 4 bases and J by 4 bases, with 13 bases left in between. The CDR3 spans 14 residues. CDR1 and CDR2 from the germline V gene are SGDLS and YYNGEE. This CDR3 reads CASSRQFPADTQYF. CDR3 sequence (DNA): TGTGCCAGCAGCCGACAGTTCCCCGCAGATACGCAGTATTTT.

The chain links TRBV6-6 to TRBJ1-2; D is undetermined. Between the trimmed V and J ends, which lost 6 bases and 4 bases, there was a span of 18 bases. CDR3 length equals 15 residues. From germline, CDR1 is MNHNY and CDR2 SVGAGI (reference sequence). The CDR3 is CASRESPAASYGYTF. DNA of the CDR3: TGTGCCAGCAGAGAATCCCCGGCCGCCTCCTATGGCTACACCTTC.

This chain joins TRBV9 and TRBJ2-3; D is uncertain. The CDR3 totals 16 residues. V shed 4 bases and J shed 4 bases, with 19 bases lying between them. Per germline, CDR1 SGDLS and CDR2 YYNGEE. CDR3 DNA sequence: TGTGCCAGCAGCAGATCCCCACCCGGCCCCGCAGATACGCAGTATTTT. Amino acid sequence: CASSRSPPGPADTQYF.

The chain is built from TRBV2 and TRBJ1-5; a weak D match, TRBD1 (6 bases). The CDR3 length is 15 residues. Trimming cost V 6 bases and J 2 bases, with 14 bases left between them. Germline V lookup: CDR1 SNHLY, CDR2 FYNNEI. CDR3 sequence reads: CASRDSHSGNQPQHF. The CDR3 DNA follows: TGTGCCAGCAGGGACAGCCATTCAGGCAATCAGCCCCAGCATTTT.

V and J are TRBV5-1 and TRBJ2-5; D uncertain. The CDR3 is 15 amino acids. V shed 1 base and J shed 1 base, with 11 bases lying between them. The germline V gene encodes CDR1 SGHRS and CDR2 YFSETQ. CDR3 bases: TGCGCCAGCAGCTTGAACCCGCCCCCCCAAGAGACCCAGTACTTC. The encoded protein is CASSLNPPPQETQYF.

The CDR3 loop is CASSLVSGGDSPLHF. CDR3 DNA: TGTGCCAGCAGTTTAGTTTCTGGGGGGGATTCACCCCTCCACTTT. This rearrangement joins TRBV27 to TRBJ1-6; D is possibly TRBD1 (5 bases). CDR3 size: 15 residues. Germline V gene lookup returns CDR1 MNHEY and CDR2 SMNVEV (reference sequence). The V end was cut by 2 bases, the J end by 8 bases, with 13 bases between.

The J gene is TRBJ2-1, the V gene TRBV5-4; D might be TRBD1 (6 bases). CDR3 length equals 17 residues. Looked up from germline, CDR1 is SGHNT and CDR2 is YYREEE (reference sequence). Trimming took 0 bases from V and 0 from J, leaving 13 bases between them. CDR3 residues: CASSLAQGLSSYNEQFF. CDR3 bases: TGTGCCAGCAGCTTGGCACAGGGCCTTAGCTCCTACAATGAGCAGTTCTTC.

This chain joins TRBV28 and TRBJ1-3; 10 nucleotides line up with TRBD1. The V segment lost 2 bases and the J segment 5 bases; nucleotides outside the gene matches: 3. The length of the CDR3 is 15 residues. Germline-derived CDR1 and CDR2 are MDHEN and SYDVKM. The CDR3 sequence is CASSLRGQGRNTIYF. In DNA, the CDR3 is TGTGCCAGCAGTTTAAGGGGACAGGGGAGAAACACCATATATTTT.

The rearrangement joins TRBV7-3 to TRBJ2-2; D remains ambiguous. The CDR3 is 15 amino acids. V lost 4 bases, J lost 7 bases, and 16 bases lay in between. Germline assignment: CDR1 SGHTA and CDR2 FQGTGA. The CDR3 loop reads CASSSKGASYGELFF. In nucleotides, the CDR3 is TGTGCCAGCAGCTCTAAAGGCGCCTCCTACGGGGAGCTGTTTTTT.

The sample holds a few counts of this clone. The genes are TRBV5-4 and TRBJ1-1; 9 bases agree with TRBD1. This CDR3 contains 15 residues. CDR1 and CDR2 (germline): SGHNT, YYREEE (reference sequence). Germline trimming cut 4 bases from V and 4 bases from J; bases unmatched to any gene: 8. In DNA, the CDR3 is TGTGCCAGCAGCGGAAAACAGGGGGCAGGCACTGAAGCTTTCTTT. Residues: CASSGKQGAGTEAFF.

This clone was counted a few times. This sequence joins TRBV9 and TRBJ1-1; perhaps TRBD1 as D (5 bases). Germline V lookup: CDR1 SGDLS, CDR2 YYNGEE. The CDR3 sequence is 15 residues long. V shed 0 bases and J shed 2 bases, with 11 bases lying between them. The CDR3 DNA is TGTGCCAGCAGCGTAGTTGTCGGGGGTAACACTGAAGCTTTCTTT. This gives the protein CASSVVVGGNTEAFF.

J is TRBJ2-1 and V is TRBV19, with D perhaps matching TRBD1 (5 bases). Trimming shortened V by 5 bases and J by 0 bases, and 14 bases separated the two germline ends. Germline assignment: CDR1 LNHDA and CDR2 SQIVND (reference sequence). This CDR3 has 16 residues. The CDR3: CASSADDSNSYNEQFF. In DNA form, the CDR3 reads TGTGCCAGTAGTGCAGACGACAGCAACTCCTACAATGAGCAGTTCTTC.